Following are 21 T cell receptor beta chains from one sample sequenced in a study of blood T cell repertoires in COVID-19. Sequencing was performed with immunoSEQ multiplex PCR; in TCRdb, only in-frame clones are kept and a portion is missing. The sample records some 190,000 clones, 88% being singletons. Sequenced input: peripheral blood. The receptors shown here come from a human donor in a cohort sampled during active COVID-19.

The chain carries TRBV7-6 and TRBJ2-3, with D perhaps TRBD1 (5 bases). The CDR3 runs 13 residues. Germline-derived CDR1 and CDR2 are SGHVS and FNYEAQ. V gave up 6 bases and J gave up 4 bases, with 11 bases separating them. CDR3 nucleotides: TGTGCCAGCAGAAATCTAGGGGCAGATACGCAGTATTTT. Translation gives CASRNLGADTQYF.

The V call is TRBV5-1, the J call TRBJ2-7; the match to TRBD2 covers 8 bases. J was trimmed by 6 bases and V by 4 bases; bases with no gene match: 6. The CDR3 runs to 13 residues. CDR1 is SGHRS, CDR2 YFSETQ, per germline. The CDR3 spells CASSPGGFSEQYF. CDR3 DNA: TGCGCCAGCAGCCCGGGGGGGTTCTCCGAGCAGTACTTC.

This sequence joins TRBV19 and TRBJ2-3; 13 positions match TRBD2. Germline V gene lookup returns CDR1 LNHDA and CDR2 SQIVND (reference sequence). The junction had 11 bases not matched to a gene; V was cut back by 4 bases and J by 4 bases. This CDR3 is built from 18 residues. The chain's CDR3 is CASSRTRTSGRSADTQYF. The CDR3 DNA is TGTGCCAGTAGTAGAACTAGGACTAGCGGGAGAAGTGCAGATACGCAGTATTTT.

V and J are TRBV18 and TRBJ1-5; 9 nucleotides align to TRBD1. The germline CDR1 and CDR2 sequences are KGHSH and LQKENI. The CDR3 sequence is 15 residues long. The V gene end was trimmed by 4 bases and the J gene end by 5 bases; junction bases not matched to a gene: 6. CDR3 in amino acids: CASSLDRGWHQPQHF. CDR3 sequence (DNA): TGTGCCAGCTCACTCGACAGGGGGTGGCATCAGCCCCAGCATTTT.

The chain links TRBV5-1 to TRBJ2-5; tentatively, D is TRBD1 (6 bases). The CDR3 runs 18 residues. Trimming removed 4 bases at V and 5 bases at J, with 27 bases between. Germline loops: CDR1 SGHRS, CDR2 YFSETQ. Here the CDR3 DNA reads TGCGCCAGCAGCCCCCGAATCTCCGGGACAAGAAGGGTCGAGACCCAGTACTTC. Translating gives CASSPRISGTRRVETQYF. The full variable domain, rest sourced from reference TRBV5-1 and TRBJ2-5, is KAGVTQTPRYLIKTRGQQVTLSCSPISGHRSVSWYQQTPGQGLQFLFEYFSETQRNKGNFPGRFSGRQFSNSRSEMNVSTLELGDSALYLCASSPRISGTRRVETQYFGPGTRLLVL.

The rearrangement joins TRBV5-4 to TRBJ1-3; perhaps TRBD1 as D (5 bases). The germline CDR1 and CDR2 sequences are SGHNT and YYREEE (reference sequence). CDR3 length equals 15 residues. V lost 0 bases to trimming and J lost 6 bases, with 13 bases between them. The CDR3 protein is CASSLGVQESNTIYF. The CDR3, as DNA: TGTGCCAGCAGCTTGGGGGTACAGGAATCAAACACCATATATTTT. The complete variable domain, with remaining parts taken from reference TRBV5-4 and TRBJ1-3, reads ETGVTQSPTHLIKTRGQQVTLRCSSQSGHNTVSWYQQALGQGPQFIFQYYREEENGRGNFPPRFSGLQFPNYSSELNVNALELDDSALYLCASSLGVQESNTIYFGEGSWLTVV.

This chain connects TRBV5-6 to TRBJ2-7, with 9 bases aligning to TRBD2. Germline CDR1 is SGHDT and CDR2 is YYEEEE. V lost 3 bases, J lost 1 base, and 5 bases stayed unmatched. The CDR3 consists of 15 residues. The CDR3 region is CASSSPSGGSYEQYF. Written as DNA, the CDR3 is TGTGCCAGCAGCTCCCCCAGCGGGGGGTCCTACGAGCAGTACTTC.

The V call is TRBV5-6, the J call TRBJ2-4; D call uncertain. The CDR3 has 16 amino acids. Trimming removed 4 bases from V and 0 bases from J, with 14 bases in between. Per the germline V gene, CDR1 is SGHDT and CDR2 is YYEEEE. Written as DNA, the CDR3 is TGTGCCAGCAGCCTTTCACCGGTACTAGCCAAAAACATTCAGTACTTC. Its translation: CASSLSPVLAKNIQYF.

The chain is built from TRBV4-3 and TRBJ2-5; tentative D call: TRBD1 (6 bases). The CDR3 covers 15 residues. Trimming cost V 0 bases and J 9 bases, with 17 bases left between them. Germline CDR1 and CDR2: LGHNA and YSLEER. The CDR3 DNA sequence: TGCGCCAGCAGCCAAGATATGGGGGCCCCCTCCCCCCAGTACTTC. It codes for CASSQDMGAPSPQYF.

The J gene is TRBJ1-3, the V gene TRBV3-1 (or the pseudogene TRBV3-2); 7 nucleotides align to TRBD1. This CDR3 has 16 amino acids. V dropped 3 bases and J dropped 0; count of bases not matched to a gene: 5. The germline V gene encodes CDR1 LGHDT and CDR2 YNNKEL (reference sequence). The CDR3 DNA sequence: TGTGCCAGCAGCCATGCTACAGGGGCCTCTGGAAACACCATATATTTT. Its protein product is CASSHATGASGNTIYF.

The chain has TRBV5-1 and TRBJ1-2; 9 bases fit TRBD1. J was trimmed by 4 bases and V by 0 bases; bases with no gene match: 4. There are 15 residues in the CDR3. Germline V gene sequence: CDR1 SGHRS, CDR2 YFSETQ. This CDR3 reads CASSLVTGGVYGYTF. In DNA form, the CDR3 reads TGCGCCAGCAGCTTGGTTACAGGGGGCGTCTATGGCTACACCTTC.

The genes are TRBV6-5 and TRBJ2-2; TRBD1 matches at 10 bases. Trimming took 6 bases from V and 4 from J; bases not matched to a gene: 5. The CDR3 has 15 amino acids. Germline assignment: CDR1 MNHEY and CDR2 SVGAGI. In DNA, the CDR3 is TGTGCCAGCAGGCCCGGGACAGGGGTCACCGGGGAGCTGTTTTTT. Its protein is CASRPGTGVTGELFF.

The chain has TRBV3-1 (or the pseudogene TRBV3-2) and TRBJ2-7; TRBD2 aligns across 8 bases. The CDR3 extends over 15 amino acids. Unmatched junction bases numbered 11, after V lost 4 bases and J lost 6 bases. Germline V lookup: CDR1 LGHDT, CDR2 YNNKEL (reference sequence). The CDR3, as DNA: TGTGCCAGCAGCCCGTTTTCGGGGGGGCAAGTCGAGCAGTACTTC. Translating it yields CASSPFSGGQVEQYF.

The chain recombines TRBV2 with TRBJ1-5; 8 nucleotides match TRBD1. V was pared by 4 bases and J by 3 bases, with 5 bases of the junction left unmatched. Germline assignment: CDR1 SNHLY and CDR2 FYNNEI. The CDR3 runs 15 residues. CDR3 sequence reads: CASSAGQAPNQPQHF. In DNA form, the CDR3 reads TGTGCCAGCAGTGCGGGACAGGCCCCCAATCAGCCCCAGCATTTT.

The genes are TRBV7-2 and TRBJ1-1; 8 positions agree with TRBD1. The V gene's germline CDR1 is SGHTA and CDR2 FQGNSA. V dropped 5 bases and J dropped 5; count of bases not matched to a gene: 4. The CDR3 spans 13 residues. CDR3 in DNA: TGTGCCAGCAGCCCTGGACAGGGTACTGAAGCTTTCTTT. Residues: CASSPGQGTEAFF.

This clone was counted between two and nine times. The V and J genes are TRBV5-5 and TRBJ2-7; D remains unclear. Germline V gene sequence: CDR1 SGHKS, CDR2 YYEKEE (reference sequence). CDR3 length: 15 residues. V was cut by 2 bases and J by 1 base, with 13 bases left in between. CDR3: CASSFGPHGSYEQYF. CDR3 sequence (DNA): TGTGCCAGCAGCTTCGGTCCCCACGGTTCCTACGAGCAGTACTTC.

This sequence joins TRBV9 and TRBJ2-1, with a tentative D call TRBD1 (5 bases). The CDR3 spans 15 residues. V was shortened by 0 bases and J by 9 bases, with 16 bases between the two germline ends. Germline CDR1 is SGDLS and CDR2 is YYNGEE. Here the CDR3 DNA reads TGTGCCAGCAGCGTAGCCCCCTCAGGGTCGGGTGAGCAGTTCTTC. It translates to CASSVAPSGSGEQFF. Combining the CDR3 with reference TRBV9 and TRBJ2-1 gives the whole variable domain DSGVTQTPKHLITATGQRVTLRCSPRSGDLSVYWYQQSLDQGLQFLIQYYNGEERAKGNILERFSAQQFPDLHSELNLSSLELGDSALYFCASSVAPSGSGEQFFGPGTRLTVL.

The rearrangement uses TRBV6-6 and TRBJ2-6; D remains ambiguous. The CDR3 is made up of 15 amino acids. From germline, CDR1 is MNHNY and CDR2 SVGAGI (reference sequence). Between the trimmed V and J ends, which lost 0 bases and 0 bases, there was a span of 3 bases. CDR3 nucleotides: TGTGCCAGCAGTTACTCTAGCTCTGGGGCCAACGTCCTGACTTTC. It codes for CASSYSSSGANVLTF.

The rearrangement joins TRBV11-2 to TRBJ1-2, with D uncertain. V was pared by 0 bases and J by 1 base, with 6 bases between. Germline loops: CDR1 SGHAT, CDR2 FQNNGV. This CDR3 contains 14 residues. The DNA of the CDR3 is TGTGCCAGCAGCTTAGATCTCCGTAACTATGGCTACACCTTC. This encodes CASSLDLRNYGYTF.

The chain combines TRBV5-4 with TRBJ2-7, with D perhaps TRBD2 (5 bases). Trimming removed 4 bases from V and 2 bases from J, with 16 bases in between. The length of the CDR3 is 15 residues. Germline V gives CDR1 SGHNT, CDR2 YYREEE (reference sequence). This CDR3 reads CASSLQAGATYEQYF. Written as DNA, the CDR3 is TGTGCCAGCAGCCTCCAGGCGGGCGCCACCTACGAGCAGTACTTC.

This sequence joins TRBV3-1 (or the pseudogene TRBV3-2) and TRBJ1-6; TRBD1 is a possible D gene (5 bases). This CDR3 is built from 18 residues. Trimming shortened V by 3 bases and J by 14 bases, and 29 bases separated the two germline ends. Germline V lookup: CDR1 LGHDT, CDR2 YNNKEL (reference sequence). This CDR3 reads CASSHEVGHRLGDVALHF. The DNA for the CDR3 is TGTGCCAGCAGCCATGAAGTTGGACACCGACTAGGGGATGTGGCCCTCCACTTT.